This T cell receptor beta chain is from a study of identical twins. Points from the study as a whole: A partial confounding effect on zero-insertion analyses could come from invariant MAIT and iNKT cells.

This clonotype was observed a handful of times. Antigen specificity is unknown. Trimming took 5 bases from V and 0 from J; bases not matched to a gene: 5. The CDR3 loop spans 14 amino acids. CDR1 and CDR2 from the germline V gene are DFQATT and SNEGSKA (reference sequence). Each cDNA held unique molecular identifiers, and template switching gave it a universal primer site. Each CDR3 protein is one row after TCRdb ran MiXCR on the 5' RACE reads. The data show hundreds of thousands of distinct CDR3 sequences, less than 25% seen once. The sample was also reused in another study, on T cells expressing NK-cell markers. That work contributes: Source material for TCR beta repertoires consisted of sorted CD3+CD56+NKG2C+, CD3+CD56+NKG2C- and CD3+CD56-NKG2C+ T cells.

The chain links TRBV20-1 to TRBJ1-1; TRBD1 matches 8 bases. Source material: PBMCs. The receptor comes from a young woman in good health. The CDR3 spells CSALQGVLNTEAFF. CDR3 sequence (DNA): TGCAGTGCTTTACAGGGGGTACTGAACACTGAAGCTTTCTTT.